This T cell receptor beta chain was recovered during a study of blood T cell repertoires in COVID-19. Whole-study context: Samples came from the United States, Italy and Spain, spanning acute and convalescent COVID-19.

V lost 2 bases, J lost 4 bases, and 10 bases lay in between. CDR3 size: 13 residues. The germline CDR1 and CDR2 sequences are SGDLS and YYNGEE. Repertoires were generated with immunoSEQ multiplex PCR, while TCRdb's copy carries only in-frame clones and drops some. This sample carries nearly 50,000 clones, 86% of them seen once, and the ten largest clones take less than 6.5%. The clonotype originates from a man between 40 and 49 years old with active COVID-19. Sequences were obtained from peripheral blood. The rearrangement uses TRBV9 and TRBJ2-7; D gene unclear. This CDR3 reads CASSVTPTYEQYF. The CDR3 coding sequence is TGTGCCAGCAGCGTCACTCCCACTTACGAGCAGTACTTC.